This TCR beta chain derives from a study of shared clonotypes between healthy human individuals. Study at large: Per donor, three plates held CD4 naive cells, three held CD4 memory, two held CD8 naive and one held CD8 memory.

For this clone: The antigen is not known.

Whole-study results and caveats: When compared with the clonotypes that were shared by all four sorted-subset donors, the non-shared clonotypes turned out to have lower generation probabilities.

Deep-level running was used for the assay. Only in-frame clones appear in the TCRdb table, and some are missing; sequencing was by immunoSEQ multiplex PCR. The sample lists some 1.1 million clones, approximately 80% occurring once. The receptor was isolated from a man younger than 35 in good health. Some clones in this sample may be carry-over from other donors' samples. Sequencing was carried out using memory CD4+ T cells from PBMCs. Documented subset: CD45RA-negative fraction.

The CDR3 spells CASRGRSPSSYNEQFF. The CDR3 DNA sequence: TGTGCCAGCAGGGGGCGGAGTCCGAGCTCCTACAATGAGCAGTTCTTC. The rearrangement uses TRBV28 and TRBJ2-1, with D possibly matching TRBD1 (5 bases). Germline V gene lookup returns CDR1 MDHEN and CDR2 SYDVKM. This CDR3 spans 16 amino acids. V was trimmed by 6 bases and J by 0 bases, leaving 15 bases between them.